These T cell receptor beta chains were read from a single sample in a study of preoperative IRX-2 immunotherapy in early breast cancer. The method was immunoSEQ multiplex PCR; TCRdb's version includes in-frame clones alone and lacks a portion of them. The table records 3,000 to 4,000 clones, around 79% of them present only once. Specimen: tumor tissue, collected after IRX-2 immunotherapy. The source of these receptors is a human donor with breast cancer. Each CDR3 is given with its conserved first and last residue. The order of the fields is D gene, V gene, clone size, J gene, CDR3 DNA, CDR3 protein. D genes are given only for firm matches. Rows give clone size only sometimes, using once, few, many, or a class for an expanded clone.

>TRBD1|TRBV5-1|-|TRBJ1-5
TGCGCCAGCAGCTTGACAGGGGAAAGCAATCAGCCCCAGCATTTT
CASSLTGESNQPQHF
>TRBD2|TRBV5-1|-|TRBJ2-5
TGCGCCAGCAGCTTTTTCCGGACTAGCGGGTGGGAGACCCAGTACTTC
CASSFFRTSGWETQYF
>-|TRBV10-1|-|TRBJ2-2
TGCGCCAGCAGAGCAGCTACCGGGGAGCTGTTTTTT
CASRAATGELFF
>-|TRBV19|once|TRBJ2-5
TGTGCCAGTAGTTCTTTGCAGGGCGGGACCCAGTACTTC
CASSSLQGGTQYF
>-|TRBV5-1|-|TRBJ1-4
TGCGCCAGCAGACAATCCGGACAGCCTGGAACTAATGAAAAACTGTTTTTT
CASRQSGQPGTNEKLFF
>-|TRBV6-7|-|TRBJ1-5
TGTGCCAGCAGTGAAGGTAGCAATCAGCCCCAGCATTTT
CASSEGSNQPQHF
>TRBD1|TRBV6-8|-|TRBJ2-3
TGTGCCAGCAGTGACGACCCTGGACAGGGGAACACAGATACGCAGTATTTT
CASSDDPGQGNTDTQYF
>TRBD2|TRBV10-2|-|TRBJ2-1
TGCGCCAGCAGTGACCCGGCCCAGCGGGGGAACAATGAGCAGTTCTTC
CASSDPAQRGNNEQFF
>-|TRBV11-3|-|TRBJ1-2
TGTGCCAGCAGCTTGGCTGTGGTTCGGGCTGCAGACTATGGCTACACCTTC
CASSLAVVRAADYGYTF
>TRBD2|TRBV12-5|-|TRBJ2-3
TGTGCCAGCAATCCACCTCCGGGGGGGAGGGACACAGATACGCAGTATTTT
CASNPPPGGRDTDTQYF
>TRBD2|TRBV6-8|-|TRBJ2-1
TGTGCCAGCAGGCGCCCAAATAGCGGGAGGGACAATGAGCAGTTCTTC
CASRRPNSGRDNEQFF
>-|TRBV6-8|once|TRBJ1-6
TGTGCCAGCAGTCCTCAAGAGGTGGGGGGTTCACCCCTCCACTTT
CASSPQEVGGSPLHF
>-|TRBV18|-|TRBJ2-7
TGTGCCAGCTCCCCGCTGGAGGGCGGTTACGAGCAGTACTTC
CASSPLEGGYEQYF
>TRBD1|TRBV6-8|-|TRBJ1-1
TGTGCCAGCACGACAGGACAGGTGAACACTGAAGCTTTCTTT
CASTTGQVNTEAFF
>-|TRBV5-1|once|TRBJ1-1
TGCGCCAGCAGCTTGGTCCCGGGGACATCGAACACTGAAGCTTTCTTT
CASSLVPGTSNTEAFF
>-|TRBV19|-|TRBJ1-1
TGTGCCAGTAGTGGTGGACCGACGAACACTGAAGCTTTCTTT
CASSGGPTNTEAFF
>-|TRBV29-1|-|TRBJ1-1
TGCAGCGCCTTTTATAAGCAGGGGAGCTCTGAAGCTTTCTTT
CSAFYKQGSSEAFF
>TRBD2|TRBV19|-|TRBJ2-1
TGTGCCAGTAGTATAGATGGGACTAGCGGGGGGGCCGGGCAGTTCTTC
CASSIDGTSGGAGQFF
>-|TRBV5-1|-|TRBJ2-1
TGCGCCAGCAGCTTGGAAGGGGCCAGGTCATCTAGTGAGCAGTTCTTC
CASSLEGARSSSEQFF
>-|TRBV19|-|TRBJ1-1
TGTGCCAGTAACGAGGGCGGTCGAACTGAAGCTTTCTTT
CASNEGGRTEAFF
>TRBD1|TRBV25-1|-|TRBJ2-7
TGTGCCAGCAGTGAATACATCAGGGGGTACGAGCAGTACTTC
CASSEYIRGYEQYF
>-|TRBV19|-|TRBJ1-1
TGTGCCAGTAGTTTACAGGGTCGGGGCACTGAAGCTTTCTTT
CASSLQGRGTEAFF
>-|TRBV28|-|TRBJ1-1
TGTGCCAGCAGTTTGAGTCGTATAGGGTCTGCTTTCTTT
CASSLSRIGSAFF
>-|TRBV5-1|-|TRBJ1-1
TGCGCCAGCAGCGGTGGACCCACCAGATTGACTGAAGTTTTCTTT
CASSGGPTRLTEVFF
>-|TRBV5-1|-|TRBJ1-4
TGCGCCAGCAGCCCCGGGGGTGCTGTGGGGGAAAAACTGTTTTTT
CASSPGGAVGEKLFF
>-|TRBV6-8|-|TRBJ1-1
TGTGCCAGCAGTGACGACGCCAGGGGAGGTGAAGCTTTCTTT
CASSDDARGGEAFF
>TRBD1|TRBV5-1|-|TRBJ1-4
TGCGCCAGCAGCTCAGTTGGGCAGGGGGTAGTAAGGCGGAATGAAAAACTGTTTTTT
CASSSVGQGVVRRNEKLFF
>-|TRBV11-3|large|TRBJ1-6
TGTGCCAGCAGCTTAGGGTATGGGGGGGGTTCACCCCTCCACTTT
CASSLGYGGGSPLHF
>-|TRBV11-3|-|TRBJ1-2
TGTGCCAGCAGCTATGAGCTTGCATCCACCCAGCCAGTCTATGGCTACACCTTC
CASSYELASTQPVYGYTF
>-|TRBV11-3|few|TRBJ1-1
TGTGCCAGCCACCTTCGAGGGGGGAAGTACACTGAAGCTTTCTTT
CASHLRGGKYTEAFF
>-|TRBV5-1|-|TRBJ2-3
TGCGCCAGCAGCTCCACCGGGACTAGCACAGATACGCAGTATTTT
CASSSTGTSTDTQYF
>-|TRBV6-8|-|TRBJ1-1
TGTGCCAGCAGCCCTCTGGGCACTGAAGCTTTCTTT
CASSPLGTEAFF
>TRBD1|TRBV11-3|-|TRBJ1-6
TGTGCCAGCAGCTCCCCATTTTATGGGGGACAGGGCACCTCACCCCTCCACTTT
CASSSPFYGGQGTSPLHF
>TRBD1|TRBV15|once|TRBJ1-4
TGTGCCACCAGCAGAGGGGGGACAGGGTATGAGAAACTGTTTTTT
CATSRGGTGYEKLFF
>-|TRBV14|-|TRBJ2-3
TGTGCCAGCAGCCTTTGGGGATATACGCAGTATTTT
CASSLWGYTQYF
>TRBD2|TRBV7-1|-|TRBJ2-3
TGTGCCAGCAGCTCGTTGACTAGCGGCATCACGGATACGCAGTATTTT
CASSSLTSGITDTQYF
>-|TRBV7-6|-|TRBJ2-1
TGTGCCAGCAGCTTGTACATCGGGTGGAGCTCCTACAATGAGCAGTTCTTC
CASSLYIGWSSYNEQFF
>-|TRBV29-1|-|TRBJ1-2
TGCAGCGTGGGCAATATACGGGGGCGCGATGGCTACACCTTC
CSVGNIRGRDGYTF
>TRBD1|TRBV28|-|TRBJ2-7
TGTGCCAGCAGTTTGTTTGGGACAGGGTTGCAGCAGTACTTC
CASSLFGTGLQQYF
>-|TRBV5-1|-|TRBJ1-1
TGCGCCAGCAGCCCTGGGGCGGGAACGGGGATGGATGATGAAGCTTTCTTT
CASSPGAGTGMDDEAFF
>TRBD1|TRBV5-1|-|TRBJ2-1
TGCGCCAGCAGCTTTTTTTACAGGGGAACGGTCAATGAGCAGTTCTTC
CASSFFYRGTVNEQFF
>TRBD1|TRBV6-8|-|TRBJ1-2
TGTGCCATCAGCGAGACAGGGAACTATGGCTACACCTTC
CAISETGNYGYTF
>-|TRBV11-3|-|TRBJ1-1
TGTGCCAGCAGCTTGGCCGTTGGGCCCGTTGGCACTGAAGCTTTCTTT
CASSLAVGPVGTEAFF
>TRBD1|TRBV6-8|-|TRBJ1-1
TGTGCCAGCAGTTACTCTTTCACAGGGGAGGCTGAAACTTTCTTT
CASSYSFTGEAETFF
>TRBD2|TRBV12-5|once|TRBJ2-1
TGTGCCAGTTTTCTAGCGGGAGCCGTCAATGAGCAGTTCTTC
CASFLAGAVNEQFF
>TRBD1|TRBV11-3|-|TRBJ1-2
TGTGCCAGCAGCTTGGTAGGGGGCCCTCCCTATGGCTACACCTTC
CASSLVGGPPYGYTF
>-|TRBV1|-|TRBJ2-5
TGCGCCAGCAGCCAAGGGGAGAAAGAGACCCAGTACTTC
CASSQGEKETQYF